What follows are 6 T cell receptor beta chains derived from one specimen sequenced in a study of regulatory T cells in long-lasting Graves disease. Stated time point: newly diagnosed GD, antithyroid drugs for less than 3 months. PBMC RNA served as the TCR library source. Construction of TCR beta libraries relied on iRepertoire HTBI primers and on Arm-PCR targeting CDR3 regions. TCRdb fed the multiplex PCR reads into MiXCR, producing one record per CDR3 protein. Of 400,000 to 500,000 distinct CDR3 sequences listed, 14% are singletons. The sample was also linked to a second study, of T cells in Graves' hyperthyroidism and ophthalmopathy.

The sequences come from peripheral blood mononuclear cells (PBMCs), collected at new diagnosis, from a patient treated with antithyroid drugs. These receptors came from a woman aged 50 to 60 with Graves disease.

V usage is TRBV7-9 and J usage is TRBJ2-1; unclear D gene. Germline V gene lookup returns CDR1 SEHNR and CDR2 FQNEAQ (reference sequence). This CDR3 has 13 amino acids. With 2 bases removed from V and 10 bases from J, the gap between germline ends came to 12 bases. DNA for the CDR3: TGTGCCAGCAGCTTACCTGGTCTTTTCGAGCAGTTCTTC. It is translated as CASSLPGLFEQFF.

For the CDR3, the DNA is TGCGCCAGCAGCCAAGTCGACCTTGGGCGTGGCACAGATACGCAGTATTTT. It specifies CASSQVDLGRGTDTQYF. The chain uses TRBV4-1 and TRBJ2-3; no clear D. The CDR3 extends over 17 amino acids. Trimming took 1 base from V and 1 from J, leaving 15 bases between them. Germline V gene sequence: CDR1 MGHRA, CDR2 YSYEKL.

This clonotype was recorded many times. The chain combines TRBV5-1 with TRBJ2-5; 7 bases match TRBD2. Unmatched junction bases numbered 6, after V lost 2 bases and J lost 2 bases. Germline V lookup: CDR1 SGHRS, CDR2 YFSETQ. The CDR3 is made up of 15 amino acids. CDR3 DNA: TGCGCCAGCAGCTTCCTAGCGGAGGAACAAGAGACCCAGTACTTC. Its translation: CASSFLAEEQETQYF.

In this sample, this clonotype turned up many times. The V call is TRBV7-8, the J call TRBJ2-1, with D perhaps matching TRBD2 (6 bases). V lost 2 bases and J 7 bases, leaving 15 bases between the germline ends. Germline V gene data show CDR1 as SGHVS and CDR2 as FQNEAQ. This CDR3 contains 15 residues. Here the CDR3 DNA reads TGTGCCAGCAGCTTAATGGTCCTCAGCGGGAATGAGCAGTTCTTC. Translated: CASSLMVLSGNEQFF.

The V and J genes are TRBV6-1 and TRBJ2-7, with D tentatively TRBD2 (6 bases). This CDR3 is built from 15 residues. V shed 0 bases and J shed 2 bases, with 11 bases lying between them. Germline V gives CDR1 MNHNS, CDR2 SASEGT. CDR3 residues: CASSEAASEPYEQYF. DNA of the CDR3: TGTGCCAGCAGTGAAGCGGCTAGCGAGCCCTACGAGCAGTACTTC.

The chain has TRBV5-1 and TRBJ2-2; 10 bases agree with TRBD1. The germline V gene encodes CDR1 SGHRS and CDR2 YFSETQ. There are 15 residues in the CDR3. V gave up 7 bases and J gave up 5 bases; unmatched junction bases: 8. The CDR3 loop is CASATGTGVTGELFF. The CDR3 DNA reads TGCGCCAGCGCAACCGGGACAGGGGTAACCGGGGAGCTGTTTTTT.